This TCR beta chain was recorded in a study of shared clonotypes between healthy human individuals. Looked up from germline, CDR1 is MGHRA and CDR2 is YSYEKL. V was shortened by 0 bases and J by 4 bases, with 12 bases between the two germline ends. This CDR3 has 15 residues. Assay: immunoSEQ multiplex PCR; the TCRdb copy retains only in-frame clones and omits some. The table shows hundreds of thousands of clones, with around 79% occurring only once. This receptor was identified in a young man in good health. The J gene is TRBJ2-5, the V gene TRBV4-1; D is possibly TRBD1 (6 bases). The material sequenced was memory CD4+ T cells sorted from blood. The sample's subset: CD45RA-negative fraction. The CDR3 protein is CASSQEHNRVETQYF. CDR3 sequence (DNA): TGCGCCAGCAGCCAAGAGCATAACAGGGTAGAGACCCAGTACTTC.